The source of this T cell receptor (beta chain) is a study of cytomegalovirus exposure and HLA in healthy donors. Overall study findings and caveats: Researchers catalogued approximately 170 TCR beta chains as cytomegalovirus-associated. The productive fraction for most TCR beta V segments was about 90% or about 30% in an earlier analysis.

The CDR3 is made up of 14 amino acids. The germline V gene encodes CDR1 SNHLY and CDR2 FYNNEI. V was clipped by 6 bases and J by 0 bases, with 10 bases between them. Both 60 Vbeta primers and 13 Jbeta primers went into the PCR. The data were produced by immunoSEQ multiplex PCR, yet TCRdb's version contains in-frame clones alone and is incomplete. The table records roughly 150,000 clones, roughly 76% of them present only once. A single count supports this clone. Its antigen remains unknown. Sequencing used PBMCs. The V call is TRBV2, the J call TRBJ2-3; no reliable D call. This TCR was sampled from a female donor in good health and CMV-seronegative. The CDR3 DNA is TGTGCCAGCAGGATGAGCGAGAGCACAGATACGCAGTATTTT. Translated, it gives CASRMSESTDTQYF.